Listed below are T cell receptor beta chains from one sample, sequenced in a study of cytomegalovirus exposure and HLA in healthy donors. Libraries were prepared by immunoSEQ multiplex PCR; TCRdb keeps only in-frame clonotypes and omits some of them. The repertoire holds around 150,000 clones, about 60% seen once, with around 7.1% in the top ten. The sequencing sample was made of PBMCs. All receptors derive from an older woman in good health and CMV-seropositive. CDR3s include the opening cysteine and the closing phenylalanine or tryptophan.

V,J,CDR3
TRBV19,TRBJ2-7,CASTPETGAYEQYF
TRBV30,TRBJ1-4,CAWGDSNEKLFF
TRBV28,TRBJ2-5,CASSLRTSGSKTQYF
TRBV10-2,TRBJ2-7,CASSEYRDRGYEQYF
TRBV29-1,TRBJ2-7,CSVEDPTSGRYEQYF
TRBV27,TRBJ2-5,CASSLYRGEETQYF
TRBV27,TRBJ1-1,CASSRPGGPNTEAFF
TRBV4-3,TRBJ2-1,CASSRGLAGYNEQFF
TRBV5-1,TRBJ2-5,CASSLVGGQETQYF
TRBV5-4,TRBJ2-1,CASSLARTGRDEQFF
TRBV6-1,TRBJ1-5,CASSESGAFNQPQHF
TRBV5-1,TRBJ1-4,CASSLDVEGEKLFF
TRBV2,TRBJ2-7,CASSEVAGAGEQYF
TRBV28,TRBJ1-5,CASSGGSSFYSNQPQHF
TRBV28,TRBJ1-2,CASSLVTAAIYGYTF
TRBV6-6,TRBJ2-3,CASSTRTGNPDTQYF
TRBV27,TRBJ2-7,CASGAGGPYEQYF
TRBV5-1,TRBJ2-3,CASSPGLAGDTQYF
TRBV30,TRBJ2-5,CAWSAPQETQYF
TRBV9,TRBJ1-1,CASSALTGAGDTEAFF
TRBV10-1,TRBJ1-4,CASSEDRSNEKLFF
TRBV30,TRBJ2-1,CAWSQATSGRDDEQFF
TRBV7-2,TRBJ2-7,CASSLEAGYEQYF
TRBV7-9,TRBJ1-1,CASSRSRTGSETEAFF
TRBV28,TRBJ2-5,CVSRSQGASLQETQYF
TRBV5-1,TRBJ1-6,CASRSGLSPLHF
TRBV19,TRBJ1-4,CASSIRGAATNEKLFF
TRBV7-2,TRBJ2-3,CASTKSGGGVTDTQYF
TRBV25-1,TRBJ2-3,CASSAILAGITDTQYF
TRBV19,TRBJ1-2,CASSEQGAGMVGYGYTF
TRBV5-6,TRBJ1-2,CASTADRGQGYGYTF
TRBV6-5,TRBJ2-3,CASSYSRGITDTQYF
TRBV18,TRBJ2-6,CASSPLAGNSGANVLTF
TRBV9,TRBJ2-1,CASSRTALRDEQFF
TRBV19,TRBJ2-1,CADPGGRGYNEQFF
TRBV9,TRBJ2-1,CASSAQTGPSYNEQFF
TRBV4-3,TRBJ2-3,CASSQWTSGSSDTQYF
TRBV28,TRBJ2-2,CASSRTGQGAGELFF
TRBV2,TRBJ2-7,CASKMTVDDYEQYF
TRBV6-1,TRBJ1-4,CASSEAGREYEKLFF
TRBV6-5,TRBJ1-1,CASSGTGVNTEAFF
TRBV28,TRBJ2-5,CASSSLDRRQETQYF
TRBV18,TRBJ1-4,CASSPPGQGSNEKLFF
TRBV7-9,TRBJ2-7,CASLDPNRGVYEQYF
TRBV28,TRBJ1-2,CASSTGINYGYTF
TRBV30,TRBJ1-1,CAWSDNRVQAFF
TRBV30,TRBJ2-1,CAWSLTSFEQFF
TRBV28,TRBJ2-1,CASSFRTLEQFF
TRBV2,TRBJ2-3,CASKRRSGIGSDTQYF
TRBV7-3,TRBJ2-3,CASSSNGGDTQYF
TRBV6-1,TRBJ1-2,CASSEGTAYGYTF
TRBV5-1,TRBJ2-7,CASSLETSGSEQYF
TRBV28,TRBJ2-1,CASSLAGTTTYNEQFF
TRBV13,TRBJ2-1,CASSGEGVGEFF
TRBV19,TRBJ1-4,CASSIGNRGGEKLFF